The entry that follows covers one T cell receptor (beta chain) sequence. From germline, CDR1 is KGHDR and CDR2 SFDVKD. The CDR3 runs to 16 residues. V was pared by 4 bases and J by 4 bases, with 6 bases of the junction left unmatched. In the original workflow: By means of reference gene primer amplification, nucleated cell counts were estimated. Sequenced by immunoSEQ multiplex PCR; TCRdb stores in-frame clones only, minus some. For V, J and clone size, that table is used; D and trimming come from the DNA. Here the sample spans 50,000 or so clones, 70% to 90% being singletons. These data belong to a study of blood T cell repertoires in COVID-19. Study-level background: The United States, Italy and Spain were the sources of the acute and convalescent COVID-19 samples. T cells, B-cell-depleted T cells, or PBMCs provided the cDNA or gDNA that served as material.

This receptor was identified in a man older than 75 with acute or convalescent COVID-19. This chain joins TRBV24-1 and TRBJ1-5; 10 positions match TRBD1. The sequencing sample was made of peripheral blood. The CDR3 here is CATSDPTGGENQPQHF. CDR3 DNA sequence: TGTGCCACCAGTGACCCGACAGGGGGCGAGAATCAGCCCCAGCATTTT.